A selection of T cell receptor beta chains follows, all from one sample in a study of early T cells in non-severe SARS-CoV-2 infection. TCRdb called the 5' RACE reads again in MiXCR, with one record for every CDR3 protein. This sample yields 55,000 to 70,000 distinct CDR3 sequences, of which approximately 12% are seen a single time; more than 0.9% belongs to the top ten. Specimen: whole blood, collected at baseline. The receptors stem from an adult who was a healthcare worker with PCR-confirmed SARS-CoV-2 infection or an uninfected control (not recorded which). The donor label of this sample is uncertain. The CDR3 runs from the conserved cysteine through the conserved F or W. D genes are given only for firm matches. The size field is filled for only some rows; it gives once, few, many or a size class.

>TRBJ1-2|TRBV4-2|few|TRBD1
CASRQTGQGRYGYTF
TGTGCCAGCAGGCAAACTGGACAGGGGAGGTATGGCTACACCTTC
>TRBJ1-2|TRBV12-3/TRBV12-4|.|TRBD1
CASSTRDRGRGAYGYTF
TGTGCCAGCAGTACCCGGGACAGGGGCAGGGGGGCCTATGGCTACACCTTC
>TRBJ2-1|TRBV7-2|.|TRBD2
CASSLAGTRANNEQFF
TGTGCCAGCAGCTTAGCCGGGACTAGGGCGAACAATGAGCAGTTCTTC
>TRBJ2-1|TRBV7-8|few|TRBD2
CASSPSGGIFYNEQFF
TGTGCCAGCAGCCCCAGCGGGGGGATATTTTACAATGAGCAGTTCTTC
>TRBJ1-4|TRBV2|.|.
CASKRTPNEKLFF
TGTGCCAGCAAACGGACACCTAATGAAAAACTGTTTTTT
>TRBJ1-6|TRBV19|.|TRBD1
CASGKGASVNSPLHF
TGTGCCAGTGGGAAGGGGGCGAGTGTCAATTCACCCCTCCACTTT
>TRBJ2-6|TRBV30|medium-sized|TRBD1
CAQDTGTGLSGANVLTF
TGTGCCCAAGACACCGGGACAGGGCTTTCTGGGGCCAACGTCCTGACTTTC
>TRBJ1-3|TRBV6-5|.|TRBD1
CATGTGANSGNTIYF
TGTGCCACCGGGACAGGGGCCAACTCTGGAAACACCATATATTTT
>TRBJ1-5|TRBV24-1|.|.
CATSDTGNQPQHF
TGTGCCACCAGTGACACAGGGAATCAGCCCCAGCATTTT
>TRBJ2-1|TRBV7-8|.|.
CASSLILSLNEQFF
TGTGCCAGCAGCTTAATTCTTTCGTTGAATGAGCAGTTCTTC
>TRBJ2-2|TRBV3-1|many|TRBD2
CASSQDFGGANTGELFF
TGTGCCAGCAGCCAAGATTTCGGGGGGGCTAACACCGGGGAGCTGTTTTTT
>TRBJ2-5|TRBV10-3|few|TRBD2
CAISDNGGGQETQYF
TGTGCCATCAGCGACAACGGGGGGGGCCAAGAGACCCAGTACTTC
>TRBJ2-1|TRBV12-3/TRBV12-4|.|.
CASSVRHSYNEQFF
TGTGCCAGCAGTGTGCGGCACTCCTACAATGAGCAGTTCTTC
>TRBJ1-1|TRBV4-1|few|.
CASSQHDRRAFF
TGCGCCAGCAGCCAACACGACAGGAGAGCTTTCTTT
>TRBJ1-1|TRBV6-2/TRBV6-3|.|.
CASSYSRGRAFF
TGTGCCAGCAGTTACTCGAGAGGGAGAGCTTTCTTT
>TRBJ1-3|TRBV5-1|once|.
CASSLQLRGSSGNTIYF
TGCGCCAGCAGCTTGCAGCTCAGGGGAAGCTCTGGAAACACCATATATTTT
>TRBJ2-1|TRBV3-1|few|.
CASSQGGESYNEQFF
TGTGCCAGCAGCCAAGGGGGGGAGTCCTACAATGAGCAGTTCTTC
>TRBJ1-3|TRBV20-1|many|.
CSARLGASGNTIYF
TGCAGTGCTAGACTGGGGGCGAGTGGAAACACCATATATTTT
>TRBJ1-3|TRBV5-1|few|TRBD1
CASSSWTGTGNTIYF
TGCGCCAGCAGCTCCTGGACAGGGACTGGAAACACCATATATTTT
>TRBJ2-2|TRBV5-1|.|.
CASSWRPGQNTGELFF
TGCGCCAGCAGCTGGAGACCGGGACAGAACACCGGGGAGCTGTTTTTT
>TRBJ2-1|TRBV29-1|many|.
CSAGDRYNEQFF
TGCAGCGCTGGAGATAGGTACAATGAGCAGTTCTTC
>TRBJ1-2|TRBV12-3/TRBV12-4|few|.
CASSFGDGPYGYTF
TGTGCCAGCAGTTTCGGGGACGGGCCCTATGGCTACACCTTC
>TRBJ2-5|TRBV2|many|TRBD2
CATTHGPGVAGGPETQYF
TGTGCCACCACACACGGGCCGGGGGTAGCGGGGGGCCCAGAGACCCAGTACTTC
>TRBJ2-1|TRBV9|few|TRBD1
CASSVVQGARDEQFF
TGTGCCAGCAGCGTAGTCCAGGGGGCGAGGGATGAGCAGTTCTTC
>TRBJ2-5|TRBV3-1|many|.
CASSPGYGRAETQYF
TGTGCCAGCAGCCCTGGTTATGGCCGCGCGGAGACCCAGTACTTC
>TRBJ2-1|TRBV30|.|.
CAWRRENRNEQFF
TGTGCCTGGAGGCGCGAAAACAGGAATGAGCAGTTCTTC
>TRBJ1-1|TRBV18|.|TRBD1
CASSAGQTLLGEAFF
TGTGCCAGCTCAGCGGGACAGACGCTCCTTGGAGAAGCTTTCTTT
>TRBJ1-6|TRBV6-6|.|TRBD1
CASSYTDRGNSPLHF
TGTGCCAGCAGTTACACGGACAGGGGCAATTCACCCCTCCACTTT
>TRBJ2-3|TRBV5-6|.|TRBD2
CASSPRSGLAGGPRGDTQYF
TGTGCCAGCAGCCCTCGCTCCGGACTAGCGGGGGGGCCTAGGGGAGATACGCAGTATTTT
>TRBJ1-2|TRBV25-1|few|TRBD1
CASNDRAHLGYTF
TGTGCCAGCAATGACAGGGCCCATCTTGGCTACACCTTC
>TRBJ2-6|TRBV6-5|.|TRBD1
CASSNQGQGDLSGANVLTF
TGTGCCAGCAGTAATCAGGGACAGGGGGATTTGTCTGGGGCCAACGTCCTGACTTTC
>TRBJ1-2|TRBV4-1|many|TRBD1
CASQGAGGAYGYTF
TGCGCCAGCCAGGGCGCAGGGGGCGCATATGGCTACACCTTC
>TRBJ1-5|TRBV19|many|.
CASSTLGTYSNQPQHF
TGTGCCAGTAGTACCCTTGGGACATATAGCAATCAGCCCCAGCATTTT
>TRBJ2-3|TRBV12-3/TRBV12-4|few|TRBD2
CASRLAGDTDTQYF
TGTGCCAGCAGGCTAGCGGGGGACACAGATACGCAGTATTTT
>TRBJ2-3|TRBV20-1|.|.
CSAPEPGRTDTQYF
TGCAGTGCCCCCGAGCCGGGGCGCACAGATACGCAGTATTTT
>TRBJ2-5|TRBV5-1|few|.
CASSLAMGKETQYF
TGCGCCAGCAGCTTGGCGATGGGAAAAGAGACCCAGTACTTC
>TRBJ1-5|TRBV20-1|few|TRBD1
CSAGTGTGFNQPQHF
TGCAGTGCAGGGACCGGGACAGGCTTCAATCAGCCCCAGCATTTT
>TRBJ2-3|TRBV19|many|.
CASSISGSGDTQYF
TGTGCCAGTAGTATTTCGGGGTCCGGAGATACGCAGTATTTT